A selection of T cell receptor beta chains follows, all from one sample in a study of T cell responses to AZD1222 COVID-19 vaccine. The method was immunoSEQ multiplex PCR; TCRdb's version includes in-frame clones alone and lacks a portion of them. The table shows about 170,000 clones, with approximately 90% occurring only once. Material: peripheral blood, obtained on day 0 of AZD1222 vaccination. These receptor sequences come from an adult in good health. Each CDR3 is given with its conserved first and last residue. A D gene is named only where the DNA matches it firmly. Clone sizes are given selectively: once, few, many, or a class where the clone is expanded.

>TRBV6-5|NA|TRBJ1-1|NA
TGTGCCAGCAGTCCCCGGATTTACGCTGAAGCTTTCTTT
CASSPRIYAEAFF
>TRBV19|TRBD1|TRBJ1-2|once
TGTGCCAGTAGTACAGGGGGCCGAAACTATGGCTACACCTTC
CASSTGGRNYGYTF
>TRBV12-3/TRBV12-4|NA|TRBJ1-1|NA
TGTGCCAGCAGTTTAATGGCGGAGACTGAAGCTTTCTTT
CASSLMAETEAFF
>TRBV4-1|TRBD1|TRBJ1-2|NA
TGCGCCAGCAGCCCGGGACAGAACTATGGCTACACCTTC
CASSPGQNYGYTF
>TRBV7-7|TRBD1|TRBJ2-7|NA
TGTGCCAGCAGTTTGGGGACAGGGCGCTACGAGCAGTACTTC
CASSLGTGRYEQYF
>TRBV2|TRBD1|TRBJ1-5|once
TGTGCCAGCAAACAGGGGATGGGGCAGCCCCAGCATTTT
CASKQGMGQPQHF
>TRBV6-6|TRBD2|TRBJ2-5|NA
TGTGCCAGCAGTTACCTTTGGTCGGGGGGGCAAGAGACCCAGTACTTC
CASSYLWSGGQETQYF
>TRBV5-6|NA|TRBJ1-2|NA
TGTGCCAGCAGCTCCCGACCCCGGGGAGGGTACTATGGCTACACCTTC
CASSSRPRGGYYGYTF
>TRBV20-1|NA|TRBJ1-1|NA
TGCAGTGCTTACAGGGTCACTGAAGCTTTCTTT
CSAYRVTEAFF
>TRBV18|NA|TRBJ2-7|NA
TGTGCCAGCTCACCACTGGAAGGGAACAACGAGCAGTACTTC
CASSPLEGNNEQYF
>TRBV6-5|NA|TRBJ2-5|NA
TGTGCCAGCAGTTACTCTCGGGACTGGATACAAGAGACCCAGTACTTC
CASSYSRDWIQETQYF
>TRBV3-1/TRBV3-2|TRBD1|TRBJ2-1|NA
TGTGCCAGCAGCCCGGGGACAGGGAATGGAGTGTACAATGAGCAGTTCTTC
CASSPGTGNGVYNEQFF
>TRBV28|NA|TRBJ1-5|NA
TGTGCCAGCAGCAGGGGAGGTAGCAATCAGCCCCAGCATTTT
CASSRGGSNQPQHF
>TRBV27|NA|TRBJ2-7|NA
TGTGCCAGCAGTTCCTACAGGGAGAGCTCCTACGAGCAGTACTTC
CASSSYRESSYEQYF
>TRBV15|TRBD1|TRBJ2-7|NA
TGTGCCACCAGCAGAGATAGACAGGGGTCCTCCTACGAGCAGTACTTC
CATSRDRQGSSYEQYF
>TRBV18|NA|TRBJ1-2|NA
TGTGCCAGCTCACCACAAGAAATGAACTATGGCTACACCTTC
CASSPQEMNYGYTF
>TRBV6-1|NA|TRBJ1-5|NA
TGTGCCAGCAGTGATTGGGGAAAATCGAGCAATCAGCCCCAGCATTTT
CASSDWGKSSNQPQHF
>TRBV28|NA|TRBJ2-1|once
TGTGCCAGCATGTCCGAGATTTTCTACAATGAGCAGTTCTTC
CASMSEIFYNEQFF
>TRBV20-1|NA|TRBJ1-6|NA
TGCAGTGCTAGGGATAATTCACCCCTCCACTTT
CSARDNSPLHF
>TRBV7-9|TRBD2|TRBJ2-1|NA
TGTGCCAGCAGCTCTAGCGGGAGGGCTTACAATGAGCAGTTCTTC
CASSSSGRAYNEQFF
>TRBV11-1|TRBD2|TRBJ2-7|NA
TGTGCCAGCAGCCAATGGACTAGCGGGGGCCTCCTGGGGCAGTACTTC
CASSQWTSGGLLGQYF
>TRBV18|NA|TRBJ1-1|NA
TGTGCCAGCTCACCACCGGCTGGCATGAACACTGAAGCTTTCTTT
CASSPPAGMNTEAFF
>TRBV30|NA|TRBJ2-5|once
TGTGCCTGGAGTGTACAATATGAGACCCAGTACTTC
CAWSVQYETQYF
>TRBV5-1|NA|TRBJ2-1|NA
TGCGCCAGCAGCCCCGGGACTCTGAGCTCCTACAATGAGCAGTTCTTC
CASSPGTLSSYNEQFF
>TRBV28|TRBD2|TRBJ2-7|NA
TGTGCCCTTGGGAGGAGCGGGAGTAGGTCCTACGAGCAGTACTTC
CALGRSGSRSYEQYF
>TRBV14|TRBD1|TRBJ1-2|NA
TGTGCCAGCAGCCCGACCTCCGGACAGGGGGGAGTGGGCTATGGCTACACCTTC
CASSPTSGQGGVGYGYTF
>TRBV7-8|NA|TRBJ1-2|NA
TGTGCCAGCAGCTTAGAGTTAGGCAGAAACTATGGCTACACCTTC
CASSLELGRNYGYTF
>TRBV7-9|NA|TRBJ1-1|few
TGTGCCAGCAGCTTGGGGGTGGGGCCGAACACTGAAGCTTTCTTT
CASSLGVGPNTEAFF
>TRBV7-6|TRBD1|TRBJ2-7|NA
TGTGCCAGCAGCTTAGCAGGGGGCGCAGCCTACGAGCAGTACTTC
CASSLAGGAAYEQYF
>TRBV7-2|NA|TRBJ2-1|NA
TGTGCCAGCAGACGGGAGCGGGTCAGCTCCTACAATGAGCAGTTCTTC
CASRRERVSSYNEQFF
>TRBV27|NA|TRBJ1-3|NA
TGTGCCAGCAGTTTTCGGGGACCCTCTGGAAACACCATATATTTT
CASSFRGPSGNTIYF
>TRBV3-1/TRBV3-2|NA|TRBJ1-1|NA
TGTGCCAGCAGCCCCCCCCGGGGACGGAACACTGAAGCTTTCTTT
CASSPPRGRNTEAFF